The 29 T cell receptor beta chains in this list originate from one sample, sequenced in a study of T cell changes during pregnancy in multiple sclerosis. Only in-frame clones appear in the TCRdb table, and some are missing; sequencing was by immunoSEQ multiplex PCR. The table records tens of thousands of clones, about 87% of them present only once. Material: CD4+ T cells from peripheral blood mononuclear cells, obtained in the first trimester of pregnancy. All receptors derive from a female donor with multiple sclerosis, enrolled in a pregnancy study.

The CDR3 bases are TGCGCCAGCAGCTTGGATGGACTTCCCGCAAGATACGAGCAGTACTTC. Translating gives CASSLDGLPARYEQYF. The V call is TRBV5-1, the J call TRBJ2-7; D may be TRBD2 (5 bases). V was shortened by 0 bases and J by 4 bases, with 17 bases between the two germline ends. CDR3 size: 16 residues. CDR1 is SGHRS, CDR2 YFSETQ, per germline.

The J gene is TRBJ1-1, the V gene TRBV21-1; the tabulated D call, TRBD1, remains unverified against the DNA. TRBV21-1 is assigned pseudogene status. The CDR3 is 14 amino acids. CDR3 nucleotides: TGTGCCAGCAGGACGGGACAGGAGAACACTGAAGCTTTCTTT. Translating it yields CASRTGQENTEAFF.

The chain joins TRBV7-8 to TRBJ2-2; 9 bases line up with TRBD1. V lost 5 bases to trimming and J lost 6 bases; unmatched junction nucleotides: 10. CDR3 length: 16 residues. Per the germline V gene, CDR1 is SGHVS and CDR2 is FQNEAQ. CDR3 loop: CASSQTGTGSAGELFF. In DNA, the CDR3 is TGTGCCAGCAGCCAAACCGGGACAGGGTCGGCCGGGGAGCTGTTTTTT.

The chain links TRBV28 to TRBJ1-5; a weak D match, TRBD1 (5 bases). The CDR3 is made up of 14 amino acids. CDR1 and CDR2 from the germline V gene are MDHEN and SYDVKM. The V end was cut by 2 bases, the J end by 6 bases, with 11 bases between. This CDR3 is CASSLPGEGQPQHF. DNA of the CDR3: TGTGCCAGCAGTTTACCGGGGGAGGGTCAGCCCCAGCATTTT. Together with reference TRBV28 and TRBJ1-5, the CDR3 gives the full variable domain: DVKVTQSSRYLVKRTGEKVFLECVQDMDHENMFWYRQDPGLGLRLIYFSYDVKMKEKGDIPEGYSVSREKKERFSLILESASTNQTSMYLCASSLPGEGQPQHFGDGTRLSIL.

The chain uses TRBV7-3 and TRBJ1-6; D is unresolved. Trimming shortened V by 5 bases and J by 8 bases, and 13 bases separated the two germline ends. CDR1 is SGHTA and CDR2 is FQGTGA in the germline V gene. CDR3 length equals 14 residues. CDR3 amino acids: CASSLDSSYSPLHF. CDR3 nucleotide sequence: TGTGCCAGCAGCCTGGACTCGTCTTATTCACCCCTCCACTTT.

This sequence joins TRBV2 and TRBJ2-3, with 7 positions matching TRBD1. This CDR3 contains 15 residues. V shed 7 bases and J 0 bases; nucleotides not matched to a gene: 7. The germline V gene has CDR1 SNHLY and CDR2 FYNNEI. The CDR3 DNA reads as TGTGCCAGCATCAGGGGGTACCAGAGCACAGATACGCAGTATTTT. Encoded protein: CASIRGYQSTDTQYF.

The V and J genes are TRBV10-3 and TRBJ1-1; 7 bases agree with TRBD1. Trimming took 7 bases from V and 8 from J; bases not matched to a gene: 4. The CDR3 consists of 11 residues. Germline V gene data show CDR1 as ENHRY and CDR2 as SYGVKD. CDR3: CAIMGTAEAFF. The CDR3 DNA reads TGTGCCATCATGGGGACAGCCGAAGCTTTCTTT.

The chain couples TRBV2 to TRBJ1-2; 12 nucleotides align to TRBD1. The V gene end was trimmed by 6 bases and the J gene end by 1 base; junction bases not matched to a gene: 6. CDR1 is SNHLY, CDR2 FYNNEI, per germline. The length of the CDR3 is 16 residues. CDR3 sequence reads: CASRGGTGGFNYGYTF. CDR3 coding DNA: TGTGCCAGCAGGGGGGGGACAGGGGGCTTTAACTATGGCTACACCTTC. Full variable domain (remainder filled in from reference TRBV2 and TRBJ1-2): EPEVTQTPSHQVTQMGQEVILRCVPISNHLYFYWYRQILGQKVEFLVSFYNNEISEKSEIFDDQFSVERPDGSNFTLKIRSTKLEDSAMYFCASRGGTGGFNYGYTFGSGTRLTVV.

The gene calls are TRBV5-4 and TRBJ2-4; the match to TRBD2 covers 7 bases. Losses at the gene ends were 7 bases for V and 0 bases for J; bases not matched to a gene: 16. This CDR3 comprises 18 residues. Germline CDR1 SGHNT, CDR2 YYREEE (reference sequence). In DNA, the CDR3 is TGTGCCAGCCGATCTTGGGGGTCTAGCGGCATAGCCAAAAACATTCAGTACTTC. Translated: CASRSWGSSGIAKNIQYF. Full variable domain (remainder filled in from reference TRBV5-4 and TRBJ2-4): ETGVTQSPTHLIKTRGQQVTLRCSSQSGHNTVSWYQQALGQGPQFIFQYYREEENGRGNFPPRFSGLQFPNYSSELNVNALELDDSALYLCASRSWGSSGIAKNIQYFGAGTRLSVL.

The chain carries TRBV11-1 and TRBJ1-1; 7 bases are shared with TRBD1. With 4 bases clipped from V and 3 bases from J, the junction kept 5 bases outside the gene matches. Germline values: CDR1 SGHAT, CDR2 FQDESV (reference sequence). CDR3 length equals 14 residues. DNA for the CDR3: TGTGCCAGCAGCTCCGGGACAGCCTACACTGAAGCTTTCTTT. This encodes CASSSGTAYTEAFF. The variable domain in full, with the rest retrieved from reference TRBV11-1 and TRBJ1-1, is EAEVAQSPRYKITEKSQAVAFWCDPISGHATLYWYRQILGQGPELLVQFQDESVVDDSQLPKDRFSAERLKGVDSTLKIQPAELGDSAMYLCASSSGTAYTEAFFGQGTRLTVV.

This clone was picked up a small number of times. V and J are TRBV30 and TRBJ1-2; no clear D. Germline-derived CDR1 and CDR2 are GTSNPN and SVGIG (reference sequence). The CDR3 totals 13 residues. Trimming pared 1 base from V and 8 bases from J, leaving 14 bases between. The CDR3 nucleotides are TGTGCCTGGAGTGCCCTAGCCGGGCGCGGCTACACCTTC. Its protein product is CAWSALAGRGYTF.

J is TRBJ2-2 and V is TRBV6-6, with D maybe TRBD2 (5 bases). The germline V gene encodes CDR1 MNHNY and CDR2 SVGAGI (reference sequence). V was pared by 3 bases and J by 0 bases, with 11 bases between. The CDR3 sequence is 16 residues long. CDR3 sequence (DNA): TGTGCCAGCAGTTATGTGACGGGAACGAACACCGGGGAGCTGTTTTTT. Amino acid sequence: CASSYVTGTNTGELFF.

The chain uses TRBV28 and TRBJ2-7; 9 bases line up with TRBD2. Germline V CDR1 and CDR2: MDHEN, SYDVKM. The CDR3 consists of 15 residues. The J segment lost 7 bases and the V segment lost 5 bases, leaving 12 bases of the junction unmatched. The CDR3 protein is CASSPAQREVVEQYF. CDR3 sequence (DNA): TGTGCCAGCAGTCCCGCCCAGCGGGAGGTCGTAGAGCAGTACTTC.

The rearrangement joins TRBV5-1 to TRBJ2-2, with D tentatively TRBD1 (6 bases). Germline V gene data show CDR1 as SGHRS and CDR2 as YFSETQ. Trimming shortened V by 5 bases and J by 5 bases, and 19 bases separated the two germline ends. CDR3 size: 16 residues. The CDR3 region has the DNA TGCGCCAGCAGGGATACAGGGAAATCTATTACCGGGGAGCTGTTTTTT. It specifies CASRDTGKSITGELFF.

V and J are TRBV6-1 and TRBJ2-3; 8 nucleotides match TRBD1. This CDR3 region has 15 residues. Germline lookup yields CDR1 MNHNS and CDR2 SASEGT. V shed 6 bases, J shed 0 bases, and the junction held 5 bases outside the gene matches. The CDR3 reads CASSDRGLSTDTQYF. Here the CDR3 DNA reads TGTGCCAGCAGCGACAGGGGCTTAAGCACAGATACGCAGTATTTT.

The gene calls are TRBV5-1 and TRBJ2-5; 7 positions match TRBD2. CDR3 size: 15 residues. Per germline, CDR1 SGHRS and CDR2 YFSETQ. V gave up 0 bases and J gave up 5 bases; unmatched junction bases: 7. CDR3 DNA sequence: TGCGCCAGCAGCTTGGAGGGACTATCCTTTGAGACCCAGTACTTC. It translates to CASSLEGLSFETQYF.

The chain is built from TRBV6-6 and TRBJ1-6; D perhaps matches TRBD1 (5 bases). The length of the CDR3 is 14 residues. CDR1 MNHNY and CDR2 SVGAGI come from the germline V gene (reference sequence). The ends were cut back, 2 bases at V and 14 bases at J, with 16 bases in the middle. CDR3 residues: CASSYSEAGGSLHF. CDR3 DNA sequence: TGTGCCAGCAGTTACAGTGAAGCCGGGGGATCCCTCCACTTT.

The J gene is TRBJ2-7, the V gene TRBV7-8; D is uncertain. The CDR3 is 12 residues long. V gave up 5 bases and J gave up 7 bases, with 12 bases separating them. From germline, CDR1 is SGHVS and CDR2 FQNEAQ. The CDR3 nucleotides are TGTGCCAGCAGCATGAAAGGAGAGGAGCAGTACTTC. This encodes CASSMKGEEQYF.

The chain links TRBV7-9 to TRBJ1-2; 12 bases agree with TRBD1. CDR1 and CDR2 from the germline V gene are SEHNR and FQNEAQ (reference sequence). The V segment lost 5 bases and the J segment 3 bases; nucleotides outside the gene matches: 10. The CDR3 totals 17 residues. Here the CDR3 reads CASSQGQGAQSDYGYTF. As DNA, the CDR3 is TGTGCCAGCAGCCAGGGACAGGGGGCGCAGTCGGACTATGGCTACACCTTC.

The V call is TRBV19, the J call TRBJ1-2; 12 bases are shared with TRBD1. Per germline, CDR1 LNHDA and CDR2 SQIVND (reference sequence). The CDR3 length is 17 residues. Trimming removed 5 bases from V and 0 bases from J; junction bases left unmatched: 7. The CDR3 region is CASSSRDRGPANYGYTF. The CDR3 nucleotides read TGTGCCAGTAGTTCCCGGGACAGGGGGCCAGCTAACTATGGCTACACCTTC.

The V and J genes are TRBV28 and TRBJ1-2; TRBD1 matches at 9 bases. CDR3 length: 15 amino acids. Germline assignment: CDR1 MDHEN and CDR2 SYDVKM. V dropped 2 bases and J dropped 7; count of bases not matched to a gene: 8. The DNA of the CDR3 is TGTGCCAGCAGTTTAGGGGACAGGGAGCATTCTGGCTACACCTTC. Its protein product is CASSLGDREHSGYTF.

The chain recombines TRBV5-1 with TRBJ2-1; no clear D. Germline V gives CDR1 SGHRS, CDR2 YFSETQ. The CDR3 is 13 residues long. Trimming removed 1 base from V and 6 bases from J, with 8 bases in between. CDR3 sequence reads: CASSLISGNEQFF. In nucleotides, the CDR3 is TGCGCCAGCAGCTTGATTAGTGGCAATGAGCAGTTCTTC.

The chain employs TRBV5-6 and TRBJ2-5; D may be TRBD1 (6 bases). V shed 6 bases and J shed 5 bases, with 14 bases lying between them. Germline values: CDR1 SGHDT, CDR2 YYEEEE. The CDR3 extends over 13 amino acids. CDR3 DNA: TGTGCCAGCAAAACAGGGAAGGGGGAGACCCAGTACTTC. Protein product: CASKTGKGETQYF.

This clone has just one count. This chain connects TRBV10-3 to TRBJ2-5, with 7 positions matching TRBD2. CDR1 and CDR2 from the germline V gene are ENHRY and SYGVKD. Trimming removed 3 bases from V and 5 bases from J; junction bases left unmatched: 0. The CDR3 length is 12 residues. The CDR3 region is CAISDGGETQYF. Written as DNA, the CDR3 is TGTGCCATCAGTGACGGGGGGGAGACCCAGTACTTC.

The CDR3 sequence is CASSQPNSPLHF. DNA for the CDR3: TGTGCCAGTTCACAGCCTAATTCACCCCTCCACTTT. V and J are TRBV28 and TRBJ1-6, with D unresolved. Looked up from germline, CDR1 is MDHEN and CDR2 is SYDVKM. There are 12 residues in the CDR3. Trimming pared 9 bases from V and 6 bases from J, leaving 9 bases between.

The chain uses TRBV13 and TRBJ2-7; tentatively, D is TRBD2 (5 bases). Germline V lookup: CDR1 PRHDT, CDR2 FYEKMQ (reference sequence). The CDR3 runs to 14 residues. V was cut by 5 bases and J by 2 bases, with 13 bases left in between. The DNA for the CDR3 is TGTGCCAGCAGCATCACGAGGGAGACCTACGAGCAGTACTTC. It yields the protein CASSITRETYEQYF. Together with reference TRBV13 and TRBJ2-7, the CDR3 gives the full variable domain: AAGVIQSPRHLIKEKRETATLKCYPIPRHDTVYWYQQGPGQDPQFLISFYEKMQSDKGSIPDRFSAQQFSDYHSELNMSSLELGDSALYFCASSITRETYEQYFGPGTRLTVT.

The chain has TRBV15 and TRBJ1-4; maybe TRBD1 (5 bases). Germline V gene lookup returns CDR1 LNHNV and CDR2 YYDKDF (reference sequence). The CDR3 is made up of 15 amino acids. The V and J ends lost 4 bases and 0 bases respectively, with 9 bases between them. This chain's CDR3 is CATSTTQATNEKLFF. CDR3 in DNA: TGTGCCACCAGCACGACACAGGCAACTAATGAAAAACTGTTTTTT.

The V and J genes are TRBV29-1 and TRBJ1-2; D perhaps matches TRBD1 (5 bases). The V gene's germline CDR1 is SQVTM and CDR2 ANQGSEA. The ends were cut back, 4 bases at V and 3 bases at J, with 12 bases in the middle. The CDR3 length is 13 residues. The CDR3 DNA sequence: TGCAGCGTTGGAGTGGGGGGAGACTATGGCTACACCTTC. Protein product: CSVGVGGDYGYTF. Together with reference TRBV29-1 and TRBJ1-2, the CDR3 gives the full variable domain: SAVISQKPSRDICQRGTSLTIQCQVDSQVTMMFWYRQQPGQSLTLIATANQGSEATYESGFVIDKFPISRPNLTFSTLTVSNMSPEDSSIYLCSVGVGGDYGYTFGSGTRLTVV.

This clone appeared a few times. The rearrangement links TRBV7-9 to TRBJ1-3, with 7 bases matching TRBD1. Unmatched junction bases numbered 2, after V lost 5 bases and J lost 1 base. Germline values: CDR1 SEHNR, CDR2 FQNEAQ (reference sequence). CDR3 length: 14 residues. In DNA, the CDR3 is TGTGCCAGCAGCCGACAGGGATCTGGAAACACCATATATTTT. Protein sequence: CASSRQGSGNTIYF. The whole variable domain, filled in from reference TRBV7-9 and TRBJ1-3, reads DTGVSQNPRHKITKRGQNVTFRCDPISEHNRLYWYRQTLGQGPEFLTYFQNEAQLEKSRLLSDRFSAERPKGSFSTLEIQRTEQGDSAMYLCASSRQGSGNTIYFGEGSWLTVV.